This T cell receptor (beta chain) was profiled in a study of T cell repertoires in cytomegalovirus infection. On the study more broadly: Recently identified HLA-C-restricted and well-studied HLA-B-restricted CMV epitopes were used. Public TCR beta signatures provided an indication of both CMV infection and a matching HLA type.

Each CDR3 protein gets one entry after TCRdb re-called the reads with MiXCR. The data show fewer than 950,000 distinct CDR3 sequences, about 33% seen once. As regards this clonotype: Its antigen is not known.

Germline CDR1 is SNHLY and CDR2 is FYNNEI. With 3 bases removed from V and 0 bases from J, the gap between germline ends came to 11 bases. This CDR3 has 15 residues. Specimen: cultured CD8+ T cells from PBMCs, collected from culture after CMV antigen stimulation. This clonotype originated in a human donor in good health (CMV status not recorded). Some clones in this sample may be carry-over from other donors' samples. The rearrangement links TRBV2 to TRBJ1-1; D unresolved. Here the CDR3 reads CASSETRKLNTEAFF. In DNA form, the CDR3 reads TGTGCCAGCAGTGAGACACGGAAATTGAACACTGAAGCTTTCTTT.